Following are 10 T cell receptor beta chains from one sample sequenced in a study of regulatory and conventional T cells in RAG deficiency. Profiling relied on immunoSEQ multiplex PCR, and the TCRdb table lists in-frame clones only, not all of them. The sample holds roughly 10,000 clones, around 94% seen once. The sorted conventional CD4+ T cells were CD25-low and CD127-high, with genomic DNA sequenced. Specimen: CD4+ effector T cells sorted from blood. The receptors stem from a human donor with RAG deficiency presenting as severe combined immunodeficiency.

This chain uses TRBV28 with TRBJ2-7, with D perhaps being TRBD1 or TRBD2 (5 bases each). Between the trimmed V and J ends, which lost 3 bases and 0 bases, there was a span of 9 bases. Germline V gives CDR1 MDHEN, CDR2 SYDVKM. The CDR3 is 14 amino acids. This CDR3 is CASSLDGGSYEQYF. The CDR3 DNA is TGTGCCAGCAGTTTGGATGGGGGCTCCTACGAGCAGTACTTC.

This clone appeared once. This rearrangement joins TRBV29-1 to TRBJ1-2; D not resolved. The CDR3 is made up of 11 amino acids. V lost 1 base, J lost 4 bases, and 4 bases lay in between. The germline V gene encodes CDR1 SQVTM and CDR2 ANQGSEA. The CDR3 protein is CSVEGPYGYTF. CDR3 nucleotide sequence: TGCAGCGTTGAAGGGCCCTATGGCTACACCTTC.

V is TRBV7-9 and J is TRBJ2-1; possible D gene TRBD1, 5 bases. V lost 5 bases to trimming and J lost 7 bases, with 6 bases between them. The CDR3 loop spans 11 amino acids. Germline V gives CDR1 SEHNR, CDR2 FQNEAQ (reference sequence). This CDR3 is CASSPGNEQFF. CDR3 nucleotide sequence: TGTGCCAGCAGCCCAGGGAATGAGCAGTTCTTC.

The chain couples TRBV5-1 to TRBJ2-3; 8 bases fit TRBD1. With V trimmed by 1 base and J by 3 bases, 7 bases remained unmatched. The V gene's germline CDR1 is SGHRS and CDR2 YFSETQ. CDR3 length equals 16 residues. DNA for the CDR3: TGCGCCAGCAGCTTGCTTCAGGGGGCGACTACAGATACGCAGTATTTT. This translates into CASSLLQGATTDTQYF.

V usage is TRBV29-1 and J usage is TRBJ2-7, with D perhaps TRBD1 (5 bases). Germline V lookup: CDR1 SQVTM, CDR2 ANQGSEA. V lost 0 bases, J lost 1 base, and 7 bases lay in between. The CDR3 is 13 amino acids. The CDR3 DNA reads TGCAGCGTTGAAGATCGGACATCCTACGAGCAGTACTTC. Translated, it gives CSVEDRTSYEQYF.

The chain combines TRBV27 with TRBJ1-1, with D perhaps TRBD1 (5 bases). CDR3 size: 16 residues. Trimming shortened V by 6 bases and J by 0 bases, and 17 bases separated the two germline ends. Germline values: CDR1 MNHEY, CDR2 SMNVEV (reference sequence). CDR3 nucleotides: TGTGCCAGCAGGCCTCAGGGCTCACTCATGAACACTGAAGCTTTCTTT. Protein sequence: CASRPQGSLMNTEAFF.

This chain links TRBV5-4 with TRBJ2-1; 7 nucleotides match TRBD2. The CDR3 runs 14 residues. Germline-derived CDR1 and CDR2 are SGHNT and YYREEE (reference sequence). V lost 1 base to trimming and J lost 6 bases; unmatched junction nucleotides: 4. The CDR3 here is CASSLSGGSNEQFF. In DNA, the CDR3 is TGTGCCAGCAGCTTGTCGGGGGGAAGCAATGAGCAGTTCTTC.

The CDR3 bases are TGTGCCAGTAGGGGGGGGGTGTATTACACTGAAGCTTTCTTT. This encodes CASRGGVYYTEAFF. The rearrangement links TRBV19 to TRBJ1-1; maybe TRBD1 (5 bases). This CDR3 spans 14 amino acids. Germline CDR1 and CDR2: LNHDA and SQIVND (reference sequence). V shed 6 bases and J shed 3 bases, with 14 bases lying between them.

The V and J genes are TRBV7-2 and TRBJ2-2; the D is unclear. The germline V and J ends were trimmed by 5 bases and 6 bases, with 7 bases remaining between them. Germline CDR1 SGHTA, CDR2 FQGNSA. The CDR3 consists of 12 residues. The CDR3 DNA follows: TGTGCCAGCAGCCCCGTTGCCGGGGAGCTGTTTTTT. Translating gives CASSPVAGELFF.

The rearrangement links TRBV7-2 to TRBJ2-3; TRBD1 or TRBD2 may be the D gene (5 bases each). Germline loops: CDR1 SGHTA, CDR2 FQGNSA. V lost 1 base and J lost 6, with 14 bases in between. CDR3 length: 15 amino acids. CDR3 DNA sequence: TGTGCCAGCAGCTTAGTTGCGACGTGGGGGGATACGCAGTATTTT. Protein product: CASSLVATWGDTQYF.